This T cell receptor (beta chain) was captured in a study of cytomegalovirus exposure and HLA in healthy donors. Concerning this clone itself: Its target is unknown.

Researchers ran the PCR with 60 Vbeta and 13 Jbeta primers. Clones were sequenced by immunoSEQ multiplex PCR, and TCRdb holds only the in-frame ones, with some missing. The data show some 180,000 clones, about 90% seen once. The CDR3 consists of 18 residues. Trimming stripped 1 base from V and 2 bases from J, with 18 bases between. The germline CDR1 and CDR2 sequences are LGHNA and YNFKEQ. Study results and caveats: Excluded were some V segments that proved indistinguishable, including TRBV6-2 and TRBV6-3.

The sample was PBMCs. This receptor was obtained from a girl under three years old in good health and CMV-seronegative. The chain uses TRBV4-2 and TRBJ1-5; a possible D gene is TRBD1 (6 bases). CDR3 sequence reads: CASSQVGGGSIGNQPQHF. CDR3 bases: TGTGCCAGCAGCCAAGTTGGGGGCGGATCTATCGGCAATCAGCCCCAGCATTTT.